The 18 T cell receptor beta chains presented below share a single source sample, sequenced in a study of T cell responses to AZD1222 COVID-19 vaccine. Here immunoSEQ multiplex PCR was the method, and the copy in TCRdb shows in-frame clones only, minus some. The sample lists roughly 100,000 clones, about 93% occurring once. The sample was peripheral blood, taken on day 0 of AZD1222 vaccination. The receptors were sampled from an adult in good health.

With regard to this clone: Germline and junction disagree at one end, which may indicate a read error. The V gene is TRBV7-7, the J gene TRBJ2-1, with 9 bases lining up with TRBD2. This CDR3 is built from 14 residues. Germline V gene lookup returns CDR1 SSHAT and CDR2 FNYEAQ (reference sequence). CDR3 sequence: CASSLAGEGNEQFF. CDR3 DNA: TGTGCTAGCAGCTTAGCGGGAGAGGGAAATGAGCAGTTCTTC.

The chain employs TRBV4-1 and TRBJ2-7; weak D call: TRBD1 (6 bases). Per germline, CDR1 MGHRA and CDR2 YSYEKL. The V gene lost 1 base and the J gene lost 0 bases, with 7 bases spanning the gap. The CDR3 consists of 14 residues. In DNA, the CDR3 is TGCGCCAGCAGCCAAGGCAGGGGCTCCTACGAGCAGTACTTC. Translated: CASSQGRGSYEQYF.

V and J are TRBV6-1 and TRBJ1-5; TRBD1 might be the D (5 bases). There are 15 residues in the CDR3. V was trimmed by 8 bases and J by 3 bases, leaving 17 bases between them. Germline V gives CDR1 MNHNS, CDR2 SASEGT. CDR3 residues: CASASTVAANQPQHF. DNA for the CDR3: TGTGCCAGCGCCTCGACAGTAGCCGCCAATCAGCCCCAGCATTTT.

The chain has TRBV11-2 and TRBJ2-3; 8 bases are a match to TRBD2. With 0 bases clipped from V and 6 bases from J, the junction kept 11 bases outside the gene matches. The CDR3 runs to 17 residues. Germline V CDR1 and CDR2: SGHAT, FQNNGV. The CDR3 DNA follows: TGTGCCAGCAGCTTAGATAGGGCGGCGGGAGGAGCGGATACGCAGTATTTT. Its protein product is CASSLDRAAGGADTQYF.

The chain joins TRBV2 to TRBJ2-7, with D unresolved. The V gene lost 4 bases and the J gene lost 6 bases, with 10 bases spanning the gap. Germline V lookup: CDR1 SNHLY, CDR2 FYNNEI. This CDR3 spans 12 amino acids. CDR3 bases: TGTGCCAGCAGTGGGGTTTATGGCGAGCAGTACTTC. It codes for CASSGVYGEQYF.

The J gene is TRBJ2-1, the V gene TRBV29-1; TRBD1 agrees at 7 bases. CDR1 SQVTM and CDR2 ANQGSEA come from the germline V gene. The CDR3 extends over 14 amino acids. The ends lost 3 bases at V and 2 bases at J; junction bases unmatched: 4. This CDR3 reads CSVDRQGAYNEQFF. The CDR3 bases are TGCAGCGTTGACAGACAGGGAGCCTACAATGAGCAGTTCTTC.

The rearrangement links TRBV6-4 to TRBJ2-2; D tentatively fits TRBD1 or TRBD2 (5 bases each). Germline V gives CDR1 MRHNA, CDR2 SNTAGT. The CDR3 totals 14 residues. Trimming left V 3 bases short and J 6 bases short, with 11 bases between. The CDR3 region has the DNA TGTGCCAGCAGTGAACGGGGCAGCGCCGGGGAGCTGTTTTTT. The encoded protein is CASSERGSAGELFF.

The DNA of the CDR3 is TGCAGCGTTGTATTTCGGCGGGAGGACTACGAGCAGTACTTC. Residues: CSVVFRREDYEQYF. The chain is built from TRBV29-1 and TRBJ2-7, with 8 bases that match TRBD2. V shed 4 bases and J 3 bases; nucleotides not matched to a gene: 8. The CDR3 runs to 14 residues. The germline V gene encodes CDR1 SQVTM and CDR2 ANQGSEA.

The chain joins TRBV5-6 to TRBJ2-2, with TRBD2 matching over 13 bases. The CDR3 contains 18 residues. Germline V CDR1 and CDR2: SGHDT, YYEEEE. J gave up 4 bases and V 4 bases, and 10 bases lay outside the gene matches. In DNA, the CDR3 is TGTGCCAGCAGCAGCAGGGCCGGACTAGCGGGAGTCACCGGGGAGCTGTTTTTT. Encoded protein: CASSSRAGLAGVTGELFF. The full variable domain, rest sourced from reference TRBV5-6 and TRBJ2-2, is DAGVTQSPTHLIKTRGQQVTLRCSPKSGHDTVSWYQQALGQGPQFIFQYYEEEERQRGNFPDRFSGHQFPNYSSELNVNALLLGDSALYLCASSSRAGLAGVTGELFFGEGSRLTVL.

The chain uses TRBV5-4 and TRBJ2-1, with TRBD2 matching over 14 bases. Germline V gives CDR1 SGHNT, CDR2 YYREEE (reference sequence). With V trimmed by 0 bases and J by 3 bases, 8 bases remained unmatched. The CDR3 length is 19 residues. This chain's CDR3 is CASSLARATSGRDYNEQFF. The CDR3 nucleotides are TGTGCCAGCAGCTTGGCCCGGGCGACTAGCGGGAGGGACTACAATGAGCAGTTCTTC.

This clone was recorded a few times. The chain carries TRBV2 and TRBJ1-6; D not resolved. V lost 7 bases and J 4 bases, leaving 8 bases between the germline ends. Germline CDR1 and CDR2: SNHLY and FYNNEI. The CDR3 has 13 residues. CDR3 sequence reads: CASIRAYNSPLHF. Written as DNA, the CDR3 is TGTGCCAGCATACGGGCGTATAATTCACCCCTCCACTTT.

The rearrangement joins TRBV5-1 to TRBJ2-1; 12 bases fit TRBD2. The CDR3 is 17 amino acids. J gave up 10 bases and V 0 bases, and 11 bases lay outside the gene matches. Per germline, CDR1 SGHRS and CDR2 YFSETQ. In DNA, the CDR3 is TGCGCCAGCAGCTTGGGGCCCGCTAGCGGGAGGGCCGGAGAGCAGTTCTTC. Protein product: CASSLGPASGRAGEQFF.

The genes are TRBV7-2 and TRBJ2-5; 14 bases fit TRBD2. This CDR3 is 16 amino acids long. The J segment lost 3 bases and the V segment lost 4 bases, leaving 4 bases of the junction unmatched. Germline-derived CDR1 and CDR2 are SGHTA and FQGNSA. The CDR3 DNA reads TGTGCCAGCAGCTACGGACTAGCGGGAGGCAAAGAGACCCAGTACTTC. Translated: CASSYGLAGGKETQYF.

The gene calls are TRBV28 and TRBJ1-1, with 11 nucleotides matching TRBD1. The length of the CDR3 is 18 residues. Germline-derived CDR1 and CDR2 are MDHEN and SYDVKM. With V trimmed by 4 bases and J by 0 bases, 10 bases remained unmatched. CDR3 nucleotides: TGTGCCAGCAGTTCCGGGACAGGGGGTTTCCTTTTGAACACTGAAGCTTTCTTT. Translation: CASSSGTGGFLLNTEAFF.

The V call is TRBV4-3, the J call TRBJ2-7; D is possibly TRBD1 or TRBD2 (5 bases each). V lost 4 bases to trimming and J lost 6 bases, with 16 bases between them. The V gene's germline CDR1 is LGHNA and CDR2 YSLEER. The CDR3 is made up of 14 amino acids. The CDR3 DNA is TGCGCCAGCAGCCTTGGGTTGGGGGACCGCGAGCAGTACTTC. As protein: CASSLGLGDREQYF.

The genes are TRBV5-1 and TRBJ2-7; 10 bases map to TRBD2. V shed 4 bases and J 2 bases; nucleotides not matched to a gene: 6. The CDR3 consists of 15 residues. CDR1 is SGHRS and CDR2 is YFSETQ in the germline V gene. The CDR3: CASSLRTSGTYEQYF. The CDR3 region has the DNA TGCGCCAGCAGCCTGAGGACTAGCGGAACCTACGAGCAGTACTTC.

CDR3 bases: TGTGCCAGCAGTCATTCTAGCGTTTACGAGCAGTACTTC. Protein: CASSHSSVYEQYF. The chain recombines TRBV7-8 with TRBJ2-7; the D gene is possibly TRBD2 (6 bases). The CDR3 is 13 residues long. From germline, CDR1 is SGHVS and CDR2 FQNEAQ. Trimming removed 6 bases from V and 4 bases from J, with 13 bases in between.

This clone has only a few counts. This chain joins TRBV2 and TRBJ2-5, with 9 bases that match TRBD2. CDR3 size: 14 residues. The junction had 2 bases not matched to a gene; V was cut back by 5 bases and J by 1 base. Per germline, CDR1 SNHLY and CDR2 FYNNEI. The CDR3 DNA reads TGTGCCAGCAGTCGACTAGCGGCCCAAGAGACCCAGTACTTC. Its translation is CASSRLAAQETQYF.